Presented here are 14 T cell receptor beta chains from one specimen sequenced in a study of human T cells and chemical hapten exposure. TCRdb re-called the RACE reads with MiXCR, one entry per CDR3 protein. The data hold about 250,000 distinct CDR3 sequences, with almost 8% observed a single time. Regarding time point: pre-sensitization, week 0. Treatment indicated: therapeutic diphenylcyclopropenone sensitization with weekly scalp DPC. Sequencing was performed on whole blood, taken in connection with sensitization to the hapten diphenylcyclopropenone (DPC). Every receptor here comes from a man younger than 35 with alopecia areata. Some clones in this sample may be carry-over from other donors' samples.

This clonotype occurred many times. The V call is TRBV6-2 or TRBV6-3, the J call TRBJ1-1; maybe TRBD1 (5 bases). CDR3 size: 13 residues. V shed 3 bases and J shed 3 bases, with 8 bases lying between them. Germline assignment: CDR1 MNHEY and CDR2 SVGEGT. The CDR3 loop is CASSYSGYTEAFF. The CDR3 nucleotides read TGTGCCAGCAGTTATTCAGGGTACACTGAAGCTTTCTTT.

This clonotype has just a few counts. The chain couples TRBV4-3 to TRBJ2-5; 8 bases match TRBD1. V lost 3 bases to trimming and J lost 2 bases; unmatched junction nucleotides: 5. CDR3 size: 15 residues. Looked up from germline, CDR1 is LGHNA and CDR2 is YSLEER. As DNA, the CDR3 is TGCGCCAGCAGCCAGGGGACAGGTTCGCAAGAGACCCAGTACTTC. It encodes CASSQGTGSQETQYF.

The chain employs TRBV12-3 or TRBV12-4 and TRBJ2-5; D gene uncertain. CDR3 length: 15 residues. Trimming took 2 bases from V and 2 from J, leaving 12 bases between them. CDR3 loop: CASSLPTGQQETQYF. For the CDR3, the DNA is TGTGCCAGCAGTTTACCGACCGGGCAACAAGAGACCCAGTACTTC.

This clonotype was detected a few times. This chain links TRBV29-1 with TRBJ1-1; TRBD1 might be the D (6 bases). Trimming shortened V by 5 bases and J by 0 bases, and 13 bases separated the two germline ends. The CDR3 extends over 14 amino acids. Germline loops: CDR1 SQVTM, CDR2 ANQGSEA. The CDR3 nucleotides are TGCAGCGTTCAACAGGGCGCGTTGAACACTGAAGCTTTCTTT. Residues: CSVQQGALNTEAFF.

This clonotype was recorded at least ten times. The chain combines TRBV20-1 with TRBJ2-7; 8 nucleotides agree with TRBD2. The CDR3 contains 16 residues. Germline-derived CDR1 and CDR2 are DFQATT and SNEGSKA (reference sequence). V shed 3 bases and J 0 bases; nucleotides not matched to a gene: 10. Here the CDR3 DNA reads TGCAGTGCTAGTCCGGGACTAGGGGCCAGCTCCTACGAGCAGTACTTC. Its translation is CSASPGLGASSYEQYF.

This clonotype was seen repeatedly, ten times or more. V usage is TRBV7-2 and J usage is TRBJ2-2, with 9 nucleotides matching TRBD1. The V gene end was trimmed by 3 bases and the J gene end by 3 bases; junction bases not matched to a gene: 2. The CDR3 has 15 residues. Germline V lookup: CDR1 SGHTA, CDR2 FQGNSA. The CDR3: CASSLGTGYTGELFF. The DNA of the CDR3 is TGTGCCAGCAGCTTGGGGACAGGGTACACCGGGGAGCTGTTTTTT.

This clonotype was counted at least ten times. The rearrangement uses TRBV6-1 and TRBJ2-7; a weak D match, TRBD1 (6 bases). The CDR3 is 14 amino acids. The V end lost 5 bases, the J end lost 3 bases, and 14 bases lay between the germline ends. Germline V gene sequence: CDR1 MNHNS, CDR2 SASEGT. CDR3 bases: TGTGCCAGCAGTAATATAGGACAGTACTACGAGCAGTACTTC. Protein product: CASSNIGQYYEQYF.

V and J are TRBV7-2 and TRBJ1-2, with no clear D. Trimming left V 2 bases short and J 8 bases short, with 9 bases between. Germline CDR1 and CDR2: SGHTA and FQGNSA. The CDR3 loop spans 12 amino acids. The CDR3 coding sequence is TGTGCCAGCAGCTTATGGCAGTCAGGCTACACCTTC. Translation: CASSLWQSGYTF. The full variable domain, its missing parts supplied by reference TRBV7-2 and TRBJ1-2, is GAGVSQSPSNKVTEKGKDVELRCDPISGHTALYWYRQSLGQGLEFLIYFQGNSAPDKSGLPSDRFSAERTGGSVSTLTIQRTQQEDSAVYLCASSLWQSGYTFGSGTRLTVV.

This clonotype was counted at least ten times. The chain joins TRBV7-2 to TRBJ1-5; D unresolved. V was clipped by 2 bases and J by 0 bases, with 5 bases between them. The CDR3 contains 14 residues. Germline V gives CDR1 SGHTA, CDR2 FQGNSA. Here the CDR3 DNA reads TGTGCCAGCAGCTTATGGGGTAGCAATCAGCCCCAGCATTTT. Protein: CASSLWGSNQPQHF.

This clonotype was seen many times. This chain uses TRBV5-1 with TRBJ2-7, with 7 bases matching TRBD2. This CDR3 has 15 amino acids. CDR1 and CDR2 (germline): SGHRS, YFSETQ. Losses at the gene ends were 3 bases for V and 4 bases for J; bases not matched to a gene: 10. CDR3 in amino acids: CASSYSGSQMYEQYF. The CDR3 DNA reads TGCGCCAGCAGCTATAGCGGGTCGCAGATGTACGAGCAGTACTTC. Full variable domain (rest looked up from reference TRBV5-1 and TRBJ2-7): KAGVTQTPRYLIKTRGQQVTLSCSPISGHRSVSWYQQTPGQGLQFLFEYFSETQRNKGNFPGRFSGRQFSNSRSEMNVSTLELGDSALYLCASSYSGSQMYEQYFGPGTRLTVT.

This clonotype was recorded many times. CDR3 loop: CASSLRTGWFTGELFF. As DNA, the CDR3 is TGCGCCAGCAGCTTGCGGACGGGGTGGTTCACCGGGGAGCTGTTTTTT. V gene TRBV5-1 combines with J gene TRBJ2-2; D may be TRBD2 (5 bases). The CDR3 sequence is 16 residues long. The V and J ends lost 1 base and 4 bases respectively, with 14 bases between them. Germline V lookup: CDR1 SGHRS, CDR2 YFSETQ.

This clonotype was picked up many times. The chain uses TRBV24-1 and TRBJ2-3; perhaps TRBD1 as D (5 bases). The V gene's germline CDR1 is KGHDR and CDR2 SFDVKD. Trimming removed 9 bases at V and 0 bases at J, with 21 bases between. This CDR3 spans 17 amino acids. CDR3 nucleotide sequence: TGTGCCACCTCGTCCGAGACAGTAGAAACGAGCACAGATACGCAGTATTTT. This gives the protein CATSSETVETSTDTQYF.

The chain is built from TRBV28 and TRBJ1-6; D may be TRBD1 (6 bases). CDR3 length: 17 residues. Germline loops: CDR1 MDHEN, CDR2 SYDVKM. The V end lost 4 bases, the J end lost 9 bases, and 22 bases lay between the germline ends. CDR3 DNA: TGTGCCAGCAGTTCTGTACCGGACAGCGCTGGGGGTTCACCCCTCCACTTT. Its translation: CASSSVPDSAGGSPLHF. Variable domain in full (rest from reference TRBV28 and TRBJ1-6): DVKVTQSSRYLVKRTGEKVFLECVQDMDHENMFWYRQDPGLGLRLIYFSYDVKMKEKGDIPEGYSVSREKKERFSLILESASTNQTSMYLCASSSVPDSAGGSPLHFGNGTRLTVT.

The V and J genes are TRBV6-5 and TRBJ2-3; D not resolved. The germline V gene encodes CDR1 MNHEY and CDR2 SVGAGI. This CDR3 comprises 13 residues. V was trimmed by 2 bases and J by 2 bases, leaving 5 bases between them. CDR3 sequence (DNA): TGTGCCAGCAGTTACACTCACACAGATACGCAGTATTTT. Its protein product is CASSYTHTDTQYF.